This TCR beta chain appears in the sequencing data of a study of T cell repertoires in cytomegalovirus infection. TCRdb fed the reads into MiXCR, producing one record per CDR3 protein. This table holds around 450,000 distinct CDR3 sequences, about 11% found once. Trimming pared 5 bases from V and 4 bases from J, leaving 10 bases between. CDR1 and CDR2 from the germline V gene are SGHAT and FQNNGV. This CDR3 spans 13 amino acids. This receptor was obtained from a human donor in good health (CMV status not recorded). Some clones in this sample may be carry-over from other donors' samples. The sample was PBMCs. The genes are TRBV11-2 and TRBJ2-3; D is unclear. The CDR3 region has the DNA TGTGCCAGCAGCCCCTCGGCGCCAGATACGCAGTATTTT. Protein sequence: CASSPSAPDTQYF.